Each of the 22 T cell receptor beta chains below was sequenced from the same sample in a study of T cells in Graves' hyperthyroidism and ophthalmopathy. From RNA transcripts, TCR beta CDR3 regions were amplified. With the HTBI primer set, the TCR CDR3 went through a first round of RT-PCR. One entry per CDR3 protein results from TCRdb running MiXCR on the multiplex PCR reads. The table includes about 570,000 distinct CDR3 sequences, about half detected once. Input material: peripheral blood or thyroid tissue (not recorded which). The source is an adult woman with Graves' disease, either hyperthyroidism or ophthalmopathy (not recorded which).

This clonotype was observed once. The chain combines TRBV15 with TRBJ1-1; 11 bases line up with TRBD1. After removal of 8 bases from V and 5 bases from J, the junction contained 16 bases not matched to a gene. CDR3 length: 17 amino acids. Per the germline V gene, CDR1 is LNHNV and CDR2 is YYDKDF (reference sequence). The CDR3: CATVLRKPGTGGTEAFF. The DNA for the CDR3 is TGTGCCACCGTGCTTAGAAAACCAGGGACAGGGGGAACTGAAGCTTTCTTT. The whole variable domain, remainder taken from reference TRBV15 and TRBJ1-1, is DAMVIQNPRYQVTQFGKPVTLSCSQTLNHNVMYWYQQKSSQAPKLLFHYYDKDFNNEADTPDNFQSRRPNTSFCFLDIRSPGLGDTAMYLCATVLRKPGTGGTEAFFGQGTRLTVV.

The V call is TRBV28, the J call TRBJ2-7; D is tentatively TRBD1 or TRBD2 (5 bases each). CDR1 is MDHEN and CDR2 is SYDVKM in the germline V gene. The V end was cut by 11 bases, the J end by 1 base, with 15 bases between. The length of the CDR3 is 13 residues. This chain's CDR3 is CAGREGSSYEQYF. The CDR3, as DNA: TGTGCCGGCCGAGAGGGGAGTTCCTACGAGCAGTACTTC.

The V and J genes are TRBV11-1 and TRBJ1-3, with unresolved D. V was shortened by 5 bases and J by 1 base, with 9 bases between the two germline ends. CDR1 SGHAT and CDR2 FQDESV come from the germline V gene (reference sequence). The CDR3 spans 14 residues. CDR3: CASSTRESGNTIYF. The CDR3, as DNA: TGTGCCAGCAGCACCAGAGAATCTGGAAACACCATATATTTT.

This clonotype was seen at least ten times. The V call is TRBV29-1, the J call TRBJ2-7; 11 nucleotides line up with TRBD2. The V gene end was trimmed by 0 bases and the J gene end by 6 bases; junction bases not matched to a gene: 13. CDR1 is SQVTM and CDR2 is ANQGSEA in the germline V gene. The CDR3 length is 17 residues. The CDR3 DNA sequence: TGCAGCGTTGAAGATCCATTAGCGGGAGGGAGGGCCGGCGAGCAGTACTTC. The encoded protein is CSVEDPLAGGRAGEQYF.

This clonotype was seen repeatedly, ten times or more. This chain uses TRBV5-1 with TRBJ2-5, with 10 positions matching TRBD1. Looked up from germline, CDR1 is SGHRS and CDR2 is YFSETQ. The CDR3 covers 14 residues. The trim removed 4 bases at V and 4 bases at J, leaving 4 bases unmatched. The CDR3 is CASSRGQGRETQYF. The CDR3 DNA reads TGCGCCAGCAGCCGGGGACAGGGGAGAGAGACCCAGTACTTC.

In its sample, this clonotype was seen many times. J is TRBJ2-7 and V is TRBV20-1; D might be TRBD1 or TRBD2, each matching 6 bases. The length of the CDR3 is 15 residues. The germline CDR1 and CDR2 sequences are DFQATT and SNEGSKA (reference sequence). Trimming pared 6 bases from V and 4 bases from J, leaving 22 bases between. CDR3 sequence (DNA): TGCAGTGCCGGAAGGCTCTGGGGGGACACGTACGAGCAGTACTTC. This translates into CSAGRLWGDTYEQYF.

CDR3: CSGVRGGRAETQYF. CDR3 nucleotide sequence: TGCAGTGGGGTGAGGGGCGGGAGGGCGGAGACCCAGTACTTC. V usage is TRBV20-1 and J usage is TRBJ2-5, with 9 bases aligning to TRBD2. Losses at the gene ends were 7 bases for V and 5 bases for J; bases not matched to a gene: 11. CDR3 length: 14 residues. Germline V gene lookup returns CDR1 DFQATT and CDR2 SNEGSKA (reference sequence).

CDR3 protein: CASSLAPHLTDTQYF. DNA of the CDR3: TGTGCCAGCAGCTTAGCGCCCCACCTCACAGATACGCAGTATTTT. The rearrangement joins TRBV7-3 to TRBJ2-3; D not resolved. Trimming stripped 2 bases from V and 2 bases from J, with 11 bases between. Germline loops: CDR1 SGHTA, CDR2 FQGTGA. This CDR3 contains 15 residues.

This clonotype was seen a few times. CDR3 coding DNA: TGCAGCGTTCTGGCGAACACCGGGGAGCTGTTTTTT. Its translation is CSVLANTGELFF. The V and J genes are TRBV29-1 and TRBJ2-2; D ambiguous. The V gene lost 5 bases and the J gene lost 0 bases, with 4 bases spanning the gap. The CDR3 runs to 12 residues. Per germline, CDR1 SQVTM and CDR2 ANQGSEA.

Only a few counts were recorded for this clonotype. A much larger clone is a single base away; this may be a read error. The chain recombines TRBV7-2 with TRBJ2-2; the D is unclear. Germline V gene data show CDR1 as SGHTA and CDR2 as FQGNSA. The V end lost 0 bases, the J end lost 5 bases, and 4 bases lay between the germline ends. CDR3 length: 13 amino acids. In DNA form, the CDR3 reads TGTGCCAGCAGCTTAGCGTGGACCGGGGAGCTGTTTTTT. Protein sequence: CASSLAWTGELFF.

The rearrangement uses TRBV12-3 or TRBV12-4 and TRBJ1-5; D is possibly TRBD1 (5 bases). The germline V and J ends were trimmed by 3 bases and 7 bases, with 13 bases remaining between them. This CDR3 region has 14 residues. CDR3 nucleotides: TGTGCCAGCAGTTTTAGTGGGGCGGGACAGCCCCAGCATTTT. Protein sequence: CASSFSGAGQPQHF.

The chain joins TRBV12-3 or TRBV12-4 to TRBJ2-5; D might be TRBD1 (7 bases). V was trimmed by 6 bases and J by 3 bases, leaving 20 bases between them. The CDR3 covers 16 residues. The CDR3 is CASSSLRGRGEETQYF. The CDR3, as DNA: TGTGCCAGCAGCTCCCTTCGAGGCAGGGGGGAAGAGACCCAGTACTTC.

CDR3 sequence reads: CASTFWPSNQPQHF. The CDR3 DNA is TGTGCCAGCACCTTCTGGCCCAGCAATCAGCCCCAGCATTTT. J is TRBJ1-5 and V is TRBV25-1, with D unclear. Trimming removed 7 bases at V and 1 base at J, with 11 bases between. The CDR3 is 14 amino acids. Germline CDR1 MGHDK, CDR2 SYGVNS.

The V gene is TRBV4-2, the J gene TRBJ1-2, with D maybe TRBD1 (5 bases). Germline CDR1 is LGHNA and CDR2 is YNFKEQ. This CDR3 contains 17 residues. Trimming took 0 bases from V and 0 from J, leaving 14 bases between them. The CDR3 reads CASSQEMAGYTNYGYTF. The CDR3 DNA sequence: TGTGCCAGCAGCCAAGAAATGGCAGGGTACACTAACTATGGCTACACCTTC.

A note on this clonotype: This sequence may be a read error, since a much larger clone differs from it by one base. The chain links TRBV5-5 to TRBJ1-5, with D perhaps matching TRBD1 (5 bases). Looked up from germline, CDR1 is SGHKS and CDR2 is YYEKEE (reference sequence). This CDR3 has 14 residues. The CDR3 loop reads CASSLVGQHQPRHF. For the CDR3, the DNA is TGTGCCAGCAGCTTGGTTGGACAACATCAGCCCCGGCATTTT. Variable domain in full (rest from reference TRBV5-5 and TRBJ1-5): DAGVTQSPTHLIKTRGQQVTLRCSPISGHKSVSWYQQVLGQGPQFIFQYYEKEERGRGNFPDRFSARQFPNYSSELNVNALLLGDSALYLCASSLVGQHQPRHFGDGTRLSIL.

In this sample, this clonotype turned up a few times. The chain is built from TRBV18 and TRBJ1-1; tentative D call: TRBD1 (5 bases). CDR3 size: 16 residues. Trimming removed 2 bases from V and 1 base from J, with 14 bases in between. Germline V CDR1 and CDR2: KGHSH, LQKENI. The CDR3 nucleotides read TGTGCCAGCTCACCAACAGTGGGGGATGCGAACACTGAAGCTTTCTTT. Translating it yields CASSPTVGDANTEAFF.

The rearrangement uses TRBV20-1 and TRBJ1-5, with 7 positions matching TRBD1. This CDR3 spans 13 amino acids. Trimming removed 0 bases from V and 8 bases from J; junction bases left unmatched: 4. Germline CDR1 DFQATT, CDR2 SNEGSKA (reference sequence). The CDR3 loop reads CSARDDRVKPQHF. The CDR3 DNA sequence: TGCAGTGCTAGAGATGACAGGGTAAAGCCCCAGCATTTT.

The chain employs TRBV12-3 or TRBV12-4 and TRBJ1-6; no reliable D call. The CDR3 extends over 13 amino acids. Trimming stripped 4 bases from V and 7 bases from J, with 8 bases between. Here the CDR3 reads CASSSLRNSPLHF. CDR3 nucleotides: TGTGCCAGCAGTTCACTCCGGAATTCACCCCTCCACTTT.

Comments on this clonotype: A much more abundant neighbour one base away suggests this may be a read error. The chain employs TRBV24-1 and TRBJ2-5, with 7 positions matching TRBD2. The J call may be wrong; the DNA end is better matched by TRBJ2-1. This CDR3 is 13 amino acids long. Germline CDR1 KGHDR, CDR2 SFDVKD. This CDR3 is CASSSAGAETQFF. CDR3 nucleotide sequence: TGTGCCAGCAGTTCCGCGGGAGCAGAGACCCAGTTCTTC.

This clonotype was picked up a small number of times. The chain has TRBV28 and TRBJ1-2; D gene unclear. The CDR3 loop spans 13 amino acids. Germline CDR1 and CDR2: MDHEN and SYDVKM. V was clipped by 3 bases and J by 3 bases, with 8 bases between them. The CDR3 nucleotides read TGTGCCAGCAGTTTTCGGACCTACTATGGCTACACCTTC. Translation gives CASSFRTYYGYTF.

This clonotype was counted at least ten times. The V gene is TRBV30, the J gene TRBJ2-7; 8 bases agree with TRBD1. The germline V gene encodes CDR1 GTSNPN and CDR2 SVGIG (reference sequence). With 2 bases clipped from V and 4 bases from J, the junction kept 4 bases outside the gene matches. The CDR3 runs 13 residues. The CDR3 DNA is TGTGCCTGGAGTCGGACAGGGCCATACGAGCAGTACTTC. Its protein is CAWSRTGPYEQYF.

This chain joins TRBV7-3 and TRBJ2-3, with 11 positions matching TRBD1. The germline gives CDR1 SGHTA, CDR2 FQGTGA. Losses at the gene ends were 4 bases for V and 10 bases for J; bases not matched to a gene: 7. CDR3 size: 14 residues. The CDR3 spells CASSSYGQGAAQYF. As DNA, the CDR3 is TGTGCCAGCAGCTCTTACGGACAGGGGGCCGCGCAGTATTTT.